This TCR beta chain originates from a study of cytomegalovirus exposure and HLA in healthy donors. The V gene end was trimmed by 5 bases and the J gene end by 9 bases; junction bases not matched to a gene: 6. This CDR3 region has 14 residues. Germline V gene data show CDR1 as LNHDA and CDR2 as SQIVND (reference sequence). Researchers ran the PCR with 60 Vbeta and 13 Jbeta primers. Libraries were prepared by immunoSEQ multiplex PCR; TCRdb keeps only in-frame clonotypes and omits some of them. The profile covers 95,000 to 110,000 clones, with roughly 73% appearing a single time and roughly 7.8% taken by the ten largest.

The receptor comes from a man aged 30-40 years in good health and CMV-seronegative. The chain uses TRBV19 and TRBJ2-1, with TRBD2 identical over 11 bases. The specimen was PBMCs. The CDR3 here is CASSPRGLAVEQFF. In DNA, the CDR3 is TGTGCCAGTAGTCCCAGGGGACTAGCGGTTGAGCAGTTCTTC.